This TCR beta chain appears in the sequencing data of a study of blood T cell repertoires in COVID-19. At the level of the study: Samples came from the United States, Italy and Spain, spanning acute and convalescent COVID-19.

Here immunoSEQ multiplex PCR was the method, and the copy in TCRdb shows in-frame clones only, minus some. The data contain roughly 74,000 clones, around 89% of them singletons. Germline CDR1 is SGHAT and CDR2 is FQNNGV. V gave up 1 base and J gave up 7 bases; unmatched junction bases: 1. The CDR3 runs to 14 residues. Sequenced: PBMCs or T cells enriched from blood (not recorded which). The chain recombines TRBV11-2 with TRBJ1-4; 9 bases map to TRBD1. The sequence came from a woman in her forties or fifties with acute COVID-19. CDR3 sequence reads: CASSLGTGAEKLFF. CDR3 bases: TGTGCCAGCAGCTTAGGGACAGGGGCTGAAAAACTGTTTTTT.